This T cell receptor beta chain is drawn from a study of blood T cell repertoires in COVID-19. For the study at large: The United States, Italy and Spain were the sources of the acute and convalescent COVID-19 samples.

The CDR3 contains 16 residues. The V and J ends lost 4 bases and 0 bases, in that order; junction bases with no gene match: 6. The germline V gene encodes CDR1 SGHRS and CDR2 YFSETQ. Enrollees, roughly 18 to 90 years old, lived in 24 US areas. Cohort allocation depended upon clinical history that participants reported. Original methodology: Nucleated cell number was recorded as an estimate derived from reference gene primer amplification. Repertoires were generated with immunoSEQ multiplex PCR, while TCRdb's copy carries only in-frame clones and drops some. The DNA gave D and trimming, while V, J and clone size come from that table. Among about 130,000 clones listed, around four fifths were seen once.

The sequence was obtained from a man aged 25-45 years who had recovered from COVID-19. The chain uses TRBV5-1 and TRBJ1-4; 7 nucleotides match TRBD1. The specimen sequenced was PBMCs or T cells enriched from blood (not recorded which). The CDR3 bases are TGCGCCAGCAGCACGACAGGGACGGCAACTAATGAAAAACTGTTTTTT. It specifies CASSTTGTATNEKLFF. The whole variable domain, filled in from reference TRBV5-1 and TRBJ1-4, reads KAGVTQTPRYLIKTRGQQVTLSCSPISGHRSVSWYQQTPGQGLQFLFEYFSETQRNKGNFPGRFSGRQFSNSRSEMNVSTLELGDSALYLCASSTTGTATNEKLFFGSGTQLSVL.